This T cell receptor beta chain was documented in a study of metastatic and nonmetastatic thyroid tumors. Study-level background: From malignant and benign thyroid patients, repertoires in blood and in tumor or nodule tissue were compared.

V was pared by 5 bases and J by 7 bases, with 11 bases between. This CDR3 is built from 13 residues. In germline, CDR1 is SGHAT, CDR2 FQNNGV. Until they underwent thyroid surgery, no patient had received any treatment. TCRdb re-called clones from the PCR reads using MiXCR. This table has approximately 35,000 clones, less than 40% appearing once. J is TRBJ2-2 and V is TRBV11-2, with D perhaps given as TRBD1 or TRBD2 (5 bases each). This receptor was obtained from a female donor with papillary thyroid cancer or a benign thyroid nodule (not recorded which). Some clones in this sample may be carry-over from other donors' samples. Sample: tumor tissue. The DNA of the CDR3 is TGTGCCAGCAGCCGGGACCCAATCGGGGAGCTGTTTTTT. Its translation is CASSRDPIGELFF.